The 10 T cell receptor beta chains presented below share a single source sample, sequenced in a study of cytomegalovirus exposure and HLA in healthy donors. PCR primers comprised 60 Vbeta and 13 Jbeta primers. Assay used: immunoSEQ multiplex PCR; TCRdb lists only in-frame clones, some missing. The profile shows about 190,000 clones, 70% to 80% of them singletons. The sample comprised PBMCs. The receptors here all came from a woman in her forties or fifties in good health and CMV-seronegative.

This chain joins TRBV28 and TRBJ1-2; no clear D. The CDR3 is 12 residues long. The V gene lost 7 bases and the J gene lost 2 bases, with 8 bases spanning the gap. The germline V gene encodes CDR1 MDHEN and CDR2 SYDVKM. The CDR3 DNA follows: TGTGCCAGCAATGGAGAAAACTATGGCTACACCTTC. Protein: CASNGENYGYTF.

The chain couples TRBV20-1 to TRBJ2-2, with D perhaps matching TRBD1 (6 bases). The V end was cut by 5 bases, the J end by 8 bases, with 9 bases between. Germline V gene data show CDR1 as DFQATT and CDR2 as SNEGSKA (reference sequence). CDR3 length: 11 amino acids. The CDR3 reads CSAPDRGELFF. CDR3 sequence (DNA): TGCAGTGCTCCTGACAGGGGGGAGCTGTTTTTT.

V and J are TRBV6-1 and TRBJ2-7, with 12 bases identical to TRBD2. The CDR3 has 15 amino acids. The junction had 6 bases not matched to a gene; V was cut back by 4 bases and J by 5 bases. The germline V gene encodes CDR1 MNHNS and CDR2 SASEGT. CDR3 in amino acids: CASSARLAGAHEQYF. The CDR3 nucleotides read TGTGCCAGCAGTGCCAGACTAGCGGGGGCCCACGAGCAGTACTTC.

This clone was recorded only once. The V call is TRBV7-8, the J call TRBJ1-2, with a possible D match to TRBD1 (5 bases). Germline CDR1 reads SGHVS; CDR2 reads FQNEAQ. This CDR3 comprises 12 residues. Trimming pared 2 bases from V and 8 bases from J, leaving 9 bases between. The CDR3 sequence: CASSLRQSGYTF. The CDR3 DNA follows: TGTGCCAGCAGCTTAAGACAGAGCGGCTACACCTTC.

This sequence joins TRBV4-3 and TRBJ2-7; D gene unclear. CDR3 length: 14 residues. The V gene lost 0 bases and the J gene lost 2 bases, with 8 bases spanning the gap. Germline V gene sequence: CDR1 LGHNA, CDR2 YSLEER. The CDR3 sequence: CASSQDFGTYEQYF. CDR3 DNA sequence: TGCGCCAGCAGCCAAGATTTTGGCACCTACGAGCAGTACTTC.

This rearrangement joins TRBV19 to TRBJ1-5, with a tentative D call TRBD1 (6 bases). V was trimmed by 9 bases and J by 6 bases, leaving 18 bases between them. The germline gives CDR1 LNHDA, CDR2 SQIVND (reference sequence). The CDR3 contains 14 residues. The CDR3 DNA reads TGTGCCAGCCACCACGAGGGGGTAGGTCAGCCCCAGCATTTT. Amino acids: CASHHEGVGQPQHF. Drawing the rest from reference TRBV19 and TRBJ1-5, the complete variable domain is DGGITQSPKYLFRKEGQNVTLSCEQNLNHDAMYWYRQDPGQGLRLIYYSQIVNDFQKGDIAEGYSVSREKKESFPLTVTSAQKNPTAFYLCASHHEGVGQPQHFGDGTRLSIL.

V is TRBV7-2 and J is TRBJ2-5, with a tentative D call TRBD2 (7 bases). In germline, CDR1 is SGHTA, CDR2 FQGNSA. CDR3 size: 15 residues. Trimming removed 3 bases at V and 2 bases at J, with 13 bases between. Here the CDR3 DNA reads TGTGCCAGCAGCTTGGGGGGGGGCTTGCAAGAGACCCAGTACTTC. Its translation is CASSLGGGLQETQYF.

This clone was seen a handful of times. V usage is TRBV5-6 and J usage is TRBJ2-6, with 7 bases aligning to TRBD1. CDR1 is SGHDT and CDR2 is YYEEEE in the germline V gene. The CDR3 totals 17 residues. V dropped 4 bases and J dropped 2; count of bases not matched to a gene: 9. As DNA, the CDR3 is TGTGCCAGCAGCGGGGCCCCTAGGGGGCCTGGGGCCAACGTCCTGACTTTC. It translates to CASSGAPRGPGANVLTF. Using reference TRBV5-6 and TRBJ2-6 for the parts outside the CDR3, the full variable domain is DAGVTQSPTHLIKTRGQQVTLRCSPKSGHDTVSWYQQALGQGPQFIFQYYEEEERQRGNFPDRFSGHQFPNYSSELNVNALLLGDSALYLCASSGAPRGPGANVLTFGAGSRLTVL.

The CDR3 bases are TGTGCCAGCAGCGGGACAGGGAACGGGGCTAACTATGGCTACACCTTC. Encoded protein: CASSGTGNGANYGYTF. The genes are TRBV9 and TRBJ1-2; 8 bases fit TRBD1. J lost 0 bases, V lost 3 bases, and 7 bases had no gene match. The CDR3 is 16 amino acids. Germline-derived CDR1 and CDR2 are SGDLS and YYNGEE.

The V gene is TRBV28, the J gene TRBJ2-3; the D is unclear. Between the trimmed V and J ends, which lost 5 bases and 5 bases, there was a span of 8 bases. Germline V gene sequence: CDR1 MDHEN, CDR2 SYDVKM. The CDR3 extends over 12 amino acids. In DNA, the CDR3 is TGTGCCAGCAGTCTTCCTAGAGATACGCAGTATTTT. The encoded protein is CASSLPRDTQYF.